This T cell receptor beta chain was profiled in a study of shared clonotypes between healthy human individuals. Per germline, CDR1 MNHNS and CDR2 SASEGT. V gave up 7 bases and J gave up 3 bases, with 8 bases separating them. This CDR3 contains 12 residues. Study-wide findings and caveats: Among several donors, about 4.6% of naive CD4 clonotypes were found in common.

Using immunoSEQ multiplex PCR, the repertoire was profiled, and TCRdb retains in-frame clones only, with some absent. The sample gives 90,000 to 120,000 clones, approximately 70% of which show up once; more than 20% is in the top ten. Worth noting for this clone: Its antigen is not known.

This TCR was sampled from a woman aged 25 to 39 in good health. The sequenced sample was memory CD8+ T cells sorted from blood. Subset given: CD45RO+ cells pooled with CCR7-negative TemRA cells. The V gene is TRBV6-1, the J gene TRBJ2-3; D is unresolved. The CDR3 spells CASTEYTDTQYF. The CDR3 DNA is TGTGCCAGCACGGAATATACAGATACGCAGTATTTT.